These 32 T cell receptor beta chains came from one sample sequenced in a study of OX40 agonist ivuxolimab in advanced cancers. Method: immunoSEQ multiplex PCR; TCRdb's copy keeps in-frame clones and lacks some. Of fewer than 80,000 clones listed, nearly 90% were seen once; the top ten hold approximately 12%. The material was CD4+ or CD8+ T cells sorted from blood, obtained in a trial of the OX40 agonist ivuxolimab. These receptors were taken from an adult with an advanced solid tumor such as melanoma, head and neck, liver or kidney cancer.

CDR3 in amino acids: CASSEVAGSTEAFF. The CDR3, as DNA: TGTGCCAGCAGTGAAGTCGCGGGGAGCACTGAAGCTTTCTTT. The rearrangement uses TRBV2 and TRBJ1-1; the D is unclear. V lost 1 base to trimming and J lost 4 bases, with 10 bases between them. This CDR3 is 14 amino acids long. Per germline, CDR1 SNHLY and CDR2 FYNNEI.

The gene calls are TRBV28 and TRBJ2-7; a possible D gene is TRBD2 (5 bases). Trimming removed 3 bases at V and 0 bases at J, with 9 bases between. The CDR3 is made up of 14 amino acids. Per the germline V gene, CDR1 is MDHEN and CDR2 is SYDVKM. DNA for the CDR3: TGTGCCAGCAGTTTCCAGGACTCCTCCTACGAGCAGTACTTC. This codes for CASSFQDSSYEQYF.

The gene calls are TRBV6-6 and TRBJ1-4; 8 bases fit TRBD1. V gave up 4 bases and J gave up 8 bases; unmatched junction bases: 12. The CDR3 runs to 16 residues. The germline gives CDR1 MNHNY, CDR2 SVGAGI (reference sequence). CDR3 loop: CASSFDGQGRREKLFF. CDR3 bases: TGTGCCAGCAGTTTTGACGGACAGGGACGGCGGGAAAAACTGTTTTTT.

The chain employs TRBV28 and TRBJ2-7, with a tentative D call TRBD2 (5 bases). Germline assignment: CDR1 MDHEN and CDR2 SYDVKM. V was cut by 4 bases and J by 2 bases, with 18 bases left in between. There are 16 residues in the CDR3. CDR3 region: CASSSSGSGFTYEQYF. CDR3 DNA: TGTGCCAGCAGTTCCTCCGGCTCGGGGTTTACCTACGAGCAGTACTTC.

This sequence joins TRBV20-1 and TRBJ2-7, with D uncertain. The germline V and J ends were trimmed by 4 bases and 5 bases, with 0 bases remaining between them. Germline CDR1 reads DFQATT; CDR2 reads SNEGSKA (reference sequence). The CDR3 loop spans 8 amino acids. The CDR3: CSANEQYF. CDR3 coding DNA: TGCAGTGCTAACGAGCAGTACTTC.

CDR3 loop: CASSQDVLNTEAFF. For the CDR3, the DNA is TGTGCCAGCAGCCAGGACGTCTTGAACACTGAAGCTTTCTTT. The J gene is TRBJ1-1, the V gene TRBV6-4; D is undetermined. The germline V gene encodes CDR1 MRHNA and CDR2 SNTAGT. The CDR3 totals 14 residues. The V and J ends lost 6 bases and 0 bases respectively, with 11 bases between them.

The rearrangement uses TRBV2 and TRBJ1-1, with TRBD1 matching 7 bases. Germline trimming cut 6 bases from V and 5 bases from J; bases unmatched to any gene: 9. The V gene's germline CDR1 is SNHLY and CDR2 FYNNEI. This CDR3 is 14 amino acids long. The CDR3 loop reads CASSAIAGQTEAFF. The CDR3 DNA follows: TGTGCCAGCAGCGCTATTGCGGGACAGACTGAAGCTTTCTTT.

V and J are TRBV28 and TRBJ2-1, with unresolved D. CDR1 MDHEN and CDR2 SYDVKM come from the germline V gene. V lost 2 bases and J lost 0, with 8 bases in between. CDR3 length: 15 residues. The CDR3, as DNA: TGTGCCAGCAGTTTAGGGTTGAGCTCCTACAATGAGCAGTTCTTC. It specifies CASSLGLSSYNEQFF. The complete variable domain, with remaining parts taken from reference TRBV28 and TRBJ2-1, reads DVKVTQSSRYLVKRTGEKVFLECVQDMDHENMFWYRQDPGLGLRLIYFSYDVKMKEKGDIPEGYSVSREKKERFSLILESASTNQTSMYLCASSLGLSSYNEQFFGPGTRLTVL.

The chain combines TRBV5-4 with TRBJ2-5; tentative D call: TRBD1 (5 bases). Trimming took 4 bases from V and 5 from J, leaving 15 bases between them. The CDR3 spans 14 residues. Per the germline V gene, CDR1 is SGHNT and CDR2 is YYREEE (reference sequence). CDR3 sequence reads: CASSLDQGSETQYF. The CDR3 coding sequence is TGTGCCAGCAGCCTAGACCAGGGTTCGGAGACCCAGTACTTC.

This chain connects TRBV5-1 to TRBJ2-3; TRBD2 matches at 7 bases. CDR1 SGHRS and CDR2 YFSETQ come from the germline V gene. This CDR3 is built from 14 residues. Trimming at V came to 3 bases and at J to 4 bases, leaving 5 bases not matched to a gene. The CDR3 spells CASSWWGGPDTQYF. The CDR3 nucleotides read TGCGCCAGCAGCTGGTGGGGAGGGCCAGATACGCAGTATTTT.

This clone was seen only once. The gene calls are TRBV5-6 and TRBJ1-2; tentatively, D is TRBD1 (5 bases). Germline CDR1 reads SGHDT; CDR2 reads YYEEEE. The CDR3 runs to 16 residues. Trimming cost V 2 bases and J 6 bases, with 20 bases left between them. CDR3 bases: TGTGCCAGCAGCTTAGGAGGCAGGGTCATTGGTAATGGCTACACCTTC. Its protein is CASSLGGRVIGNGYTF.

The J gene is TRBJ1-1, the V gene TRBV5-4; no reliable D call. Trimming left V 0 bases short and J 5 bases short, with 14 bases between. CDR1 is SGHNT, CDR2 YYREEE, per germline (reference sequence). This CDR3 spans 15 amino acids. CDR3 region: CASSLGRPPGTEAFF. The DNA of the CDR3 is TGTGCCAGCAGCTTGGGCCGGCCCCCGGGTACTGAAGCTTTCTTT.

The chain employs TRBV6-6 and TRBJ2-1, with D uncertain. Germline V gives CDR1 MNHNY, CDR2 SVGAGI (reference sequence). The germline V and J ends were trimmed by 0 bases and 4 bases, with 7 bases remaining between them. This CDR3 has 14 amino acids. The CDR3 DNA is TGTGCCAGCAGTTACTCGATCAGTTACAATGAGCAGTTCTTC. Its translation: CASSYSISYNEQFF.

The chain links TRBV7-9 to TRBJ2-7; perhaps TRBD1 as D (6 bases). V lost 3 bases to trimming and J lost 2 bases, with 14 bases between them. This CDR3 comprises 15 residues. The germline gives CDR1 SEHNR, CDR2 FQNEAQ (reference sequence). CDR3 sequence (DNA): TGTGCCAGCAGCTTCTCCCAGGGGCCAACCTACGAGCAGTACTTC. It specifies CASSFSQGPTYEQYF. The variable domain in full, completed from reference TRBV7-9 and TRBJ2-7, reads DTGVSQNPRHKITKRGQNVTFRCDPISEHNRLYWYRQTLGQGPEFLTYFQNEAQLEKSRLLSDRFSAERPKGSFSTLEIQRTEQGDSAMYLCASSFSQGPTYEQYFGPGTRLTVT.

The chain joins TRBV6-1 to TRBJ1-5; 11 bases agree with TRBD1. Germline values: CDR1 MNHNS, CDR2 SASEGT. The CDR3 covers 16 residues. V trimming: 4 bases; J trimming: 4 bases; junction bases outside the gene matches: 6. The CDR3 here is CASSVPGTGGNQPQHF. The DNA for the CDR3 is TGTGCCAGCAGTGTCCCCGGGACAGGGGGGAATCAGCCCCAGCATTTT.

The chain has TRBV6-5 and TRBJ2-1, with unresolved D. There are 14 residues in the CDR3. Trimming stripped 2 bases from V and 0 bases from J, with 5 bases between. Germline lookup yields CDR1 MNHEY and CDR2 SVGAGI. CDR3 sequence (DNA): TGTGCCAGCAGTTACGCCGCCTCCTACAATGAGCAGTTCTTC. This gives the protein CASSYAASYNEQFF.

This chain links TRBV6-5 with TRBJ1-1; D unresolved. The CDR3 is made up of 15 amino acids. Trimming took off 5 bases at V and 2 bases at J, with 15 bases between the two ends. The germline gives CDR1 MNHEY, CDR2 SVGAGI. For the CDR3, the DNA is TGTGCCAGCAGTGCTCAGACGGCAGCTAACACTGAAGCTTTCTTT. Protein: CASSAQTAANTEAFF.

The chain links TRBV13 to TRBJ1-1; D uncertain. The V end was cut by 8 bases, the J end by 5 bases, with 15 bases between. CDR3 length: 13 amino acids. Per germline, CDR1 PRHDT and CDR2 FYEKMQ (reference sequence). The CDR3, as DNA: TGTGCCAGCCATGCCCTCTCTGAAACTGAAGCTTTCTTT. Amino acids: CASHALSETEAFF.

The sample holds a few counts of this clone. The J gene is TRBJ1-1, the V gene TRBV7-9; D gene uncertain. The CDR3 spans 13 residues. Germline V lookup: CDR1 SEHNR, CDR2 FQNEAQ (reference sequence). The V end was cut by 5 bases, the J end by 1 base, with 8 bases between. CDR3: CASSLSGNTEAFF. Written as DNA, the CDR3 is TGTGCCAGCAGCCTCAGCGGGAACACTGAAGCTTTCTTT.

The V call is TRBV19, the J call TRBJ2-7; D may be TRBD2 (7 bases). This CDR3 region has 16 residues. The germline gives CDR1 LNHDA, CDR2 SQIVND (reference sequence). Trimming shortened V by 3 bases and J by 4 bases, and 19 bases separated the two germline ends. The CDR3 spells CASSILGQGTTYEQYF. The CDR3 DNA is TGTGCCAGTAGTATCCTAGGCCAGGGGACTACATACGAGCAGTACTTC. Full variable domain (outside the CDR3, taken from reference TRBV19 and TRBJ2-7): DGGITQSPKYLFRKEGQNVTLSCEQNLNHDAMYWYRQDPGQGLRLIYYSQIVNDFQKGDIAEGYSVSREKKESFPLTVTSAQKNPTAFYLCASSILGQGTTYEQYFGPGTRLTVT.

The V call is TRBV6-5, the J call TRBJ2-5, with D possibly being TRBD2 (6 bases). V lost 4 bases to trimming and J lost 9 bases, with 24 bases between them. This CDR3 region has 16 residues. Germline V gene lookup returns CDR1 MNHEY and CDR2 SVGAGI. This chain's CDR3 is CASSSPKGGREGPQYF. Written as DNA, the CDR3 is TGTGCCAGCAGTTCTCCGAAGGGAGGAAGGGAAGGCCCCCAGTACTTC.

This rearrangement joins TRBV11-2 to TRBJ2-5; a weak D match, TRBD2 (5 bases). This CDR3 is built from 14 residues. Germline V gene data show CDR1 as SGHAT and CDR2 as FQNNGV. V gave up 5 bases and J gave up 6 bases, with 16 bases separating them. Here the CDR3 reads CASSPSRGWKTQYF. The CDR3 DNA follows: TGTGCCAGCAGCCCAAGCCGGGGATGGAAGACCCAGTACTTC.

The V gene is TRBV27, the J gene TRBJ2-4; 7 bases align to TRBD1. The ends lost 4 bases at V and 6 bases at J; junction bases unmatched: 6. This CDR3 spans 14 amino acids. Germline loops: CDR1 MNHEY, CDR2 SMNVEV (reference sequence). The CDR3 protein is CASSSKGARNIQYF. CDR3 DNA: TGTGCCAGCAGTTCTAAGGGGGCGCGAAACATTCAGTACTTC.

The chain links TRBV7-6 to TRBJ2-3; perhaps TRBD2 as D (5 bases). Trimming took 5 bases from V and 5 from J, leaving 17 bases between them. Per the germline V gene, CDR1 is SGHVS and CDR2 is FNYEAQ. CDR3 length: 15 residues. This CDR3 is CASSPGVGQLDTQYF. The CDR3 nucleotides read TGTGCCAGCAGCCCCGGGGTCGGGCAGCTAGATACGCAGTATTTT.

The chain joins TRBV19 to TRBJ2-5; D is possibly TRBD2 (6 bases). The CDR3 is 14 residues long. Germline assignment: CDR1 LNHDA and CDR2 SQIVND (reference sequence). Trimming took off 10 bases at V and 1 base at J, with 16 bases between the two ends. As DNA, the CDR3 is TGTGCCACTCGAGATAGCGGTTTCCAAGAGACCCAGTACTTC. This codes for CATRDSGFQETQYF.

The gene calls are TRBV5-1 and TRBJ1-1; no firm D call. CDR3 length: 12 amino acids. Trimming removed 1 base at V and 5 bases at J, with 6 bases between. Germline V CDR1 and CDR2: SGHRS, YFSETQ. The CDR3: CASSLLGTEAFF. The DNA for the CDR3 is TGCGCCAGCAGCTTGTTGGGTACTGAAGCTTTCTTT.

The gene calls are TRBV5-1 and TRBJ2-7, with 8 bases lining up with TRBD1. The CDR3 contains 13 residues. Germline-derived CDR1 and CDR2 are SGHRS and YFSETQ. The ends lost 3 bases at V and 5 bases at J; junction bases unmatched: 4. The CDR3, as DNA: TGCGCCAGCAGCTCGGACAGGGTCCACGAGCAGTACTTC. Protein product: CASSSDRVHEQYF. The whole variable domain, remainder taken from reference TRBV5-1 and TRBJ2-7, is KAGVTQTPRYLIKTRGQQVTLSCSPISGHRSVSWYQQTPGQGLQFLFEYFSETQRNKGNFPGRFSGRQFSNSRSEMNVSTLELGDSALYLCASSSDRVHEQYFGPGTRLTVT.

This sequence joins TRBV14 and TRBJ2-3; perhaps D is TRBD1 or TRBD2 (5 bases each). This CDR3 comprises 15 residues. V shed 4 bases and J shed 4 bases, with 15 bases lying between them. Germline lookup yields CDR1 SGHDN and CDR2 FVKESK. The CDR3 coding sequence is TGTGCCAGCAGCCCCCGGGACCGCCCTCCAGATACGCAGTATTTT. Protein: CASSPRDRPPDTQYF.

In this sample, this clone turned up once. The rearrangement joins TRBV11-2 to TRBJ2-1; D ambiguous. The CDR3 sequence is 17 residues long. The V end was cut by 1 base, the J end by 0 bases, with 13 bases between. In germline, CDR1 is SGHAT, CDR2 FQNNGV. CDR3 coding DNA: TGTGCCAGCAGCTTAGCTCCGGGCATAAGCTCCTACAATGAGCAGTTCTTC. It specifies CASSLAPGISSYNEQFF. The variable domain in full, with the rest retrieved from reference TRBV11-2 and TRBJ2-1, is EAGVAQSPRYKIIEKRQSVAFWCNPISGHATLYWYQQILGQGPKLLIQFQNNGVVDDSQLPKDRFSAERLKGVDSTLKIQPAKLEDSAVYLCASSLAPGISSYNEQFFGPGTRLTVL.

This chain joins TRBV27 and TRBJ2-1, with TRBD1 as a possible D gene (6 bases). V was shortened by 5 bases and J by 5 bases, with 7 bases between the two germline ends. The germline CDR1 and CDR2 sequences are MNHEY and SMNVEV (reference sequence). The CDR3 is 12 amino acids. The CDR3: CASSGQNNEQFF. CDR3 in DNA: TGTGCCAGCAGTGGACAGAACAATGAGCAGTTCTTC.

The chain couples TRBV27 to TRBJ2-1; D uncertain. The V gene's germline CDR1 is MNHEY and CDR2 SMNVEV (reference sequence). V was clipped by 5 bases and J by 2 bases, with 10 bases between them. This CDR3 has 14 residues. The CDR3 nucleotides read TGTGCCAGCAGTCGCGGAAAGGCCTACAATGAGCAGTTCTTC. It specifies CASSRGKAYNEQFF.

The V gene is TRBV4-1, the J gene TRBJ2-3; TRBD1 matches 7 bases. The CDR3 has 19 residues. With V trimmed by 2 bases and J by 0 bases, 14 bases remained unmatched. CDR1 and CDR2 from the germline V gene are MGHRA and YSYEKL. The CDR3, as DNA: TGCGCCAGCAGCCAACCAAGGGACAGTATATTTTCTAGCACAGATACGCAGTATTTT. Its translation is CASSQPRDSIFSSTDTQYF.